The rows below give T cell receptor beta chains drawn from one sample of a study of blood T cell repertoires in COVID-19. The table came from immunoSEQ multiplex PCR; TCRdb's copy has only in-frame clones and leaves some out. The data contain 200,000 to 250,000 clones, about four fifths of them singletons. The specimen sequenced was PBMCs or T cells enriched from blood (not recorded which). Every receptor here comes from a woman aged 60-75 years who had recovered from COVID-19. The CDR3 runs from the conserved cysteine through the conserved F or W. Each record gives: J gene, D gene, clone size, V gene, CDR3 protein, CDR3 DNA. D genes are given only for firm matches. Clone size, where shown, is once, few, many, or a class for clones that have expanded.

j_gene: TRBJ2-2
d_gene: -
abundance: -
v_gene: TRBV5-1
CDR3aa: CASKQDPTGELFF
CDR3nt: TGCGCCAGCAAACAGGATCCCACCGGGGAGCTGTTTTTT

j_gene: TRBJ2-5
d_gene: TRBD2
abundance: -
v_gene: TRBV19
CDR3aa: CASSNGGGEETQYF
CDR3nt: TGTGCCAGTAGTAACGGGGGGGGCGAGGAGACCCAGTACTTC

j_gene: TRBJ1-5
d_gene: -
abundance: -
v_gene: TRBV21-1
CDR3aa: CASRFYRGQNNQPQHF
CDR3nt: TGTGCCAGCAGATTTTACAGGGGGCAGAACAATCAGCCCCAGCATTTT

j_gene: TRBJ2-1
d_gene: TRBD1
abundance: -
v_gene: TRBV25-1
CDR3aa: CASRGTGRGNEQFF
CDR3nt: TGTGCCAGCAGGGGGACAGGGCGAGGGAATGAGCAGTTCTTC

j_gene: TRBJ1-1
d_gene: -
abundance: few
v_gene: TRBV27
CDR3aa: CASWTLIIEAFF
CDR3nt: TGTGCCAGCTGGACACTTATTATTGAAGCTTTCTTT

j_gene: TRBJ2-3
d_gene: -
abundance: few
v_gene: TRBV7-9
CDR3aa: CASSLGVRGASDTQYF
CDR3nt: TGTGCCAGCAGCTTAGGTGTTCGGGGGGCCTCGGATACGCAGTATTTT

j_gene: TRBJ1-6
d_gene: -
abundance: -
v_gene: TRBV6-2/TRBV6-3
CDR3aa: CASSTAWGGGNSPLHF
CDR3nt: TGTGCCAGCAGTACCGCTTGGGGGGGCGGAAATTCACCCCTCCACTTT

j_gene: TRBJ1-1
d_gene: TRBD1
abundance: -
v_gene: TRBV10-1
CDR3aa: CASSESTRGTGAMNTEAFF
CDR3nt: TGCGCCAGCAGTGAGTCGACTCGCGGGACAGGGGCCATGAACACTGAAGCTTTCTTT

j_gene: TRBJ2-2
d_gene: TRBD1
abundance: few
v_gene: TRBV19
CDR3aa: CASSPLWGTGSARRSPGELFF
CDR3nt: TGTGCCAGTAGTCCGCTATGGGGGACAGGGAGCGCCCGACGGTCCCCCGGGGAGCTGTTTTTT

j_gene: TRBJ2-1
d_gene: TRBD2
abundance: -
v_gene: TRBV5-5
CDR3aa: CASSLDSGRYNEQFF
CDR3nt: TGTGCCAGCAGCTTGGATAGCGGGAGGTACAATGAGCAGTTCTTC

j_gene: TRBJ2-3
d_gene: TRBD2
abundance: once
v_gene: TRBV7-9
CDR3aa: CASSFTAGVLADTQYF
CDR3nt: TGTGCCAGCAGCTTCACTGCGGGAGTTCTCGCAGATACGCAGTATTTT

j_gene: TRBJ2-5
d_gene: TRBD2
abundance: -
v_gene: TRBV19
CDR3aa: CASSSGLAGGKETQYF
CDR3nt: TGTGCCAGTAGTAGTGGACTAGCGGGGGGCAAAGAGACCCAGTACTTC

j_gene: TRBJ2-3
d_gene: TRBD2
abundance: few
v_gene: TRBV18
CDR3aa: CASSSGLAGGPTDTQYF
CDR3nt: TGTGCCAGCTCGTCGGGACTAGCGGGAGGCCCCACAGATACGCAGTATTTT

j_gene: TRBJ1-6
d_gene: -
abundance: -
v_gene: TRBV11-2
CDR3aa: CASSLMSSYNSPLHF
CDR3nt: TGTGCCAGCAGCTTGATGAGCTCCTATAATTCACCCCTCCACTTT

j_gene: TRBJ1-1
d_gene: -
abundance: once
v_gene: TRBV5-1
CDR3aa: CASSLAGRVNTEAFF
CDR3nt: TGCGCCAGCAGCTTGGCCGGCAGGGTGAACACTGAAGCTTTCTTT

j_gene: TRBJ1-2
d_gene: -
abundance: -
v_gene: TRBV27
CDR3aa: CASSLSGSYLGDYGYTF
CDR3nt: TGTGCCAGCAGTTTATCCGGGAGCTACCTGGGGGACTATGGCTACACCTTC

j_gene: TRBJ1-1
d_gene: TRBD1
abundance: -
v_gene: TRBV5-1
CDR3aa: CASSYGQGGNTEAFF
CDR3nt: TGCGCCAGCAGCTACGGACAGGGGGGGAACACTGAAGCTTTCTTT

j_gene: TRBJ1-4
d_gene: -
abundance: -
v_gene: TRBV19
CDR3aa: CASSRTDEKLFF
CDR3nt: TGTGCCAGTAGTCGAACGGATGAAAAACTGTTTTTT

j_gene: TRBJ2-7
d_gene: TRBD2
abundance: -
v_gene: TRBV7-9
CDR3aa: CASSFWDYPHEQYF
CDR3nt: TGTGCCAGCAGCTTTTGGGACTACCCTCACGAGCAGTACTTC

j_gene: TRBJ2-3
d_gene: -
abundance: -
v_gene: TRBV19
CDR3aa: CASSSPSGTGTDTQYF
CDR3nt: TGTGCCAGTAGTAGCCCCTCCGGGACTGGCACAGATACGCAGTATTTT

j_gene: TRBJ1-1
d_gene: -
abundance: -
v_gene: TRBV19
CDR3aa: CASSGNMNTEAFF
CDR3nt: TGTGCCAGCAGCGGGAATATGAACACTGAAGCTTTCTTT

j_gene: TRBJ2-1
d_gene: TRBD2
abundance: few
v_gene: TRBV7-2
CDR3aa: CASSSTSGYSNEQFF
CDR3nt: TGTGCCAGCAGCTCGACTAGCGGGTATAGCAATGAGCAGTTCTTC

j_gene: TRBJ1-5
d_gene: TRBD1
abundance: -
v_gene: TRBV12-3/TRBV12-4
CDR3aa: CASRAGQNQPQHF
CDR3nt: TGTGCCAGCAGGGCGGGACAGAATCAGCCCCAGCATTTT

j_gene: TRBJ2-1
d_gene: TRBD2
abundance: -
v_gene: TRBV4-3
CDR3aa: CASSPLAGGGGEQFF
CDR3nt: TGCGCCAGCAGTCCGCTAGCGGGGGGCGGGGGTGAGCAGTTCTTC

j_gene: TRBJ1-6
d_gene: TRBD1
abundance: -
v_gene: TRBV5-4
CDR3aa: CASSPPNRDRGNSPLHF
CDR3nt: TGTGCCAGCAGCCCCCCTAACCGGGACAGGGGTAATTCACCCCTCCACTTT

j_gene: TRBJ2-1
d_gene: TRBD2
abundance: -
v_gene: TRBV18
CDR3aa: CASSPEVASGRNEQFF
CDR3nt: TGTGCCAGCTCACCGGAGGTGGCTAGCGGGCGTAATGAGCAGTTCTTC

j_gene: TRBJ1-3
d_gene: -
abundance: -
v_gene: TRBV29-1
CDR3aa: CSSQERGNTIYF
CDR3nt: TGCAGCTCCCAGGAAAGAGGAAACACCATATATTTT

j_gene: TRBJ1-3
d_gene: -
abundance: -
v_gene: TRBV7-2
CDR3aa: CASSLQGQTGNTIYF
CDR3nt: TGTGCCAGCAGCTTACAGGGTCAGACTGGAAACACCATATATTTT

j_gene: TRBJ2-5
d_gene: -
abundance: few
v_gene: TRBV5-1
CDR3aa: CASSWTAGFLKETQYF
CDR3nt: TGCGCCAGCAGCTGGACAGCAGGGTTCCTAAAAGAGACCCAGTACTTC

j_gene: TRBJ2-6
d_gene: -
abundance: -
v_gene: TRBV19
CDR3aa: CASSIRGPGANVLTF
CDR3nt: TGTGCCAGTAGTATCAGGGGACCCGGGGCCAACGTCCTGACTTTC

j_gene: TRBJ2-3
d_gene: -
abundance: -
v_gene: TRBV7-8
CDR3aa: CASSLETAETDTQYF
CDR3nt: TGTGCCAGCAGCTTAGAGACGGCGGAAACAGATACGCAGTATTTT

j_gene: TRBJ2-7
d_gene: TRBD2
abundance: few
v_gene: TRBV6-2/TRBV6-3
CDR3aa: CASSSGNTYEQYF
CDR3nt: TGTGCCAGCAGTAGCGGGAACACCTACGAGCAGTACTTC

j_gene: TRBJ2-7
d_gene: TRBD1
abundance: -
v_gene: TRBV19
CDR3aa: CASSPRQGDGYEQYF
CDR3nt: TGTGCCAGTAGTCCCAGACAGGGCGACGGCTACGAGCAGTACTTC

j_gene: TRBJ1-3
d_gene: -
abundance: -
v_gene: TRBV3-1/TRBV3-2
CDR3aa: CASGNSGNTIYF
CDR3nt: TGTGCCAGCGGCAACTCTGGAAACACCATATATTTT

j_gene: TRBJ2-3
d_gene: TRBD2
abundance: few
v_gene: TRBV27
CDR3aa: CATKTGLAGKDTQYF
CDR3nt: TGTGCCACTAAAACGGGACTAGCGGGTAAAGATACGCAGTATTTT

j_gene: TRBJ2-7
d_gene: -
abundance: -
v_gene: TRBV5-1
CDR3aa: CASSWGGGYEQYF
CDR3nt: TGCGCCAGCAGCTGGGGAGGGGGCTACGAGCAGTACTTC

j_gene: TRBJ2-5
d_gene: TRBD1
abundance: -
v_gene: TRBV4-3
CDR3aa: CASSPGQGRSETQYF
CDR3nt: TGCGCCAGCAGCCCAGGACAGGGAAGGTCAGAGACCCAGTACTTC

j_gene: TRBJ2-5
d_gene: TRBD1
abundance: -
v_gene: TRBV9
CDR3aa: CASSPGTGREETQYF
CDR3nt: TGTGCCAGCAGCCCCGGGACAGGGAGGGAAGAGACCCAGTACTTC

j_gene: TRBJ1-1
d_gene: TRBD1
abundance: once
v_gene: TRBV10-3
CDR3aa: CAISESTGTGVTEAFF
CDR3nt: TGTGCCATCAGTGAGTCGACCGGGACAGGGGTCACTGAAGCTTTCTTT

j_gene: TRBJ2-1
d_gene: -
abundance: -
v_gene: TRBV6-2/TRBV6-3
CDR3aa: CASSYGLALYNEQFF
CDR3nt: TGTGCCAGCAGTTACGGTTTAGCGCTCTACAATGAGCAGTTCTTC

j_gene: TRBJ2-5
d_gene: -
abundance: -
v_gene: TRBV25-1
CDR3aa: CASSESPGGETQYF
CDR3nt: TGTGCCAGCAGTGAATCCCCAGGGGGGGAGACCCAGTACTTC

j_gene: TRBJ1-2
d_gene: -
abundance: -
v_gene: TRBV7-2
CDR3aa: CASRLPTANYGYTF
CDR3nt: TGTGCCAGCAGGCTGCCGACAGCTAACTATGGCTACACCTTC

j_gene: TRBJ2-3
d_gene: TRBD1
abundance: -
v_gene: TRBV6-4
CDR3aa: CASSDRDSPTDTQYF
CDR3nt: TGTGCCAGCAGTGACCGGGACAGCCCCACAGATACGCAGTATTTT

j_gene: TRBJ2-1
d_gene: TRBD2
abundance: -
v_gene: TRBV5-1
CDR3aa: CASSLGGTSSNEQFF
CDR3nt: TGCGCCAGCAGCTTGGGGGGGACTAGTAGCAATGAGCAGTTCTTC